Listed below are T cell receptor beta chains from one sample, sequenced in a study of blood T cell repertoires in COVID-19. This table comes from immunoSEQ multiplex PCR, and its TCRdb copy is limited to in-frame clones, with some not included. The sample includes about 270,000 clones, approximately 90% seen only once; the top ten take approximately 2.7%. Specimen: PBMCs or T cells enriched from blood (not recorded which). These receptor sequences come from a man in his forties who had been exposed to COVID-19. Each CDR3 is given with its conserved first and last residue. D genes are given only for firm matches. The size of a clone is reported for some rows only, either as once, few or many, or as a class for expanded clones.

j_call: TRBJ1-6
v_call: TRBV5-4
d_call: .
clone_size: .
cdr3_nt: TGTGCCAGCAGCTGGAGACAGGTCGGGAATTCACCCCTCCACTTT
cdr3_aa: CASSWRQVGNSPLHF

j_call: TRBJ2-3
v_call: TRBV9
d_call: TRBD2
clone_size: .
cdr3_nt: TGTGCCAGCAGCGTAGGTCTGAGCGGGAGAGGGCCAGATACGCAGTATTTT
cdr3_aa: CASSVGLSGRGPDTQYF

j_call: TRBJ1-3
v_call: TRBV14
d_call: .
clone_size: .
cdr3_nt: TGTGCCAGCAGCCAAGTACGCGGCAGGGTCAGTGGAAACACCATATATTTT
cdr3_aa: CASSQVRGRVSGNTIYF

j_call: TRBJ2-7
v_call: TRBV6-2/TRBV6-3
d_call: TRBD2
clone_size: .
cdr3_nt: TGTGCCAGCAGTTACTCGACGGGGACTAGCGGGAGTCTATACGAGCAGTACTTC
cdr3_aa: CASSYSTGTSGSLYEQYF

j_call: TRBJ1-1
v_call: TRBV28
d_call: .
clone_size: .
cdr3_nt: TGTGCCAGCAGGTCTCCCACTGAAGCTTTCTTT
cdr3_aa: CASRSPTEAFF

j_call: TRBJ2-7
v_call: TRBV24-1
d_call: .
clone_size: .
cdr3_nt: TGTGCCACCAGTGAGTCGACTCGCCCCCACGAGCAGTACTTC
cdr3_aa: CATSESTRPHEQYF

j_call: TRBJ2-2
v_call: TRBV5-4
d_call: TRBD2
clone_size: .
cdr3_nt: TGTGCCAGCAGCTTGGGGGGACTAGCGGGAGACACCGGGGAGCTGTTTTTT
cdr3_aa: CASSLGGLAGDTGELFF

j_call: TRBJ2-1
v_call: TRBV19
d_call: TRBD1
clone_size: once
cdr3_nt: TGTGCCAGTAGTCGACAGGGGGCGGGGTACAATGAGCAGTTCTTC
cdr3_aa: CASSRQGAGYNEQFF

j_call: TRBJ1-2
v_call: TRBV14
d_call: .
clone_size: .
cdr3_nt: TGTGCCAGCAGCCAATTTGACGGCGGGGGCTACACCTTC
cdr3_aa: CASSQFDGGGYTF

j_call: TRBJ1-1
v_call: TRBV3-1/TRBV3-2
d_call: .
clone_size: .
cdr3_nt: TGTGCCAGCAGCCAAGGATTTGAGAGAGAAGCTTTCTTT
cdr3_aa: CASSQGFEREAFF

j_call: TRBJ1-5
v_call: TRBV7-9
d_call: TRBD1
clone_size: .
cdr3_nt: TGTGCCAGCAGCTTGGGACAGCATCAGCCCCAGCATTTT
cdr3_aa: CASSLGQHQPQHF

j_call: TRBJ1-6
v_call: TRBV9
d_call: .
clone_size: .
cdr3_nt: TGTGCCAGCAGCCCGAGGGCGAACCGAGGCACCTATAATTCACCCCTCCACTTT
cdr3_aa: CASSPRANRGTYNSPLHF

j_call: TRBJ1-1
v_call: TRBV28
d_call: TRBD1
clone_size: .
cdr3_nt: TGTGCCAGCAGCGACAGGGGGGTATACACTGAAGCTTTCTTT
cdr3_aa: CASSDRGVYTEAFF

j_call: TRBJ2-7
v_call: TRBV7-7
d_call: TRBD1
clone_size: .
cdr3_nt: TGTGCTAGCAGCCCCATCGACAGGGGTACCCCCTACGAGCAGTACTTC
cdr3_aa: CASSPIDRGTPYEQYF

j_call: TRBJ2-3
v_call: TRBV9
d_call: TRBD2
clone_size: .
cdr3_nt: TGTGCCAGCAGCCCGGGACTAGCGGGAGCTGGAGATACGCAGTATTTT
cdr3_aa: CASSPGLAGAGDTQYF

j_call: TRBJ2-7
v_call: TRBV19
d_call: TRBD2
clone_size: .
cdr3_nt: TGTGCCAGTAGTATAGTGTTCGGCGGGAGCTCCTACGAGCAGTACTTC
cdr3_aa: CASSIVFGGSSYEQYF

j_call: TRBJ1-5
v_call: TRBV5-1
d_call: TRBD1
clone_size: .
cdr3_nt: TGCGCCAGCAGCTTGGGACAGGGGTACAATCAGCCCCAGCATTTT
cdr3_aa: CASSLGQGYNQPQHF

j_call: TRBJ1-2
v_call: TRBV5-1
d_call: .
clone_size: .
cdr3_nt: TGCGCCAGCAGCTTGCTGCCGAGTGATGGCTACACCTTC
cdr3_aa: CASSLLPSDGYTF

j_call: TRBJ1-4
v_call: TRBV7-2
d_call: .
clone_size: .
cdr3_nt: TGTGCCAGCAGCTTGCTAAGGACAGCCCAAAGGAGTGAAAAACTGTTTTTT
cdr3_aa: CASSLLRTAQRSEKLFF

j_call: TRBJ1-2
v_call: TRBV6-5
d_call: .
clone_size: .
cdr3_nt: TGTGCCAGCAGAGTACAGGGTAGCTATGGCTACACCTTC
cdr3_aa: CASRVQGSYGYTF

j_call: TRBJ2-7
v_call: TRBV27
d_call: TRBD1
clone_size: .
cdr3_nt: TGTGCCAGCAGACCGACAGGGGCCGACGAGCAGTACTTC
cdr3_aa: CASRPTGADEQYF

j_call: TRBJ2-1
v_call: TRBV27
d_call: .
clone_size: once
cdr3_nt: TGTGCCAGCAGTACATACGGGACCTACAATGAGCAGTTCTTC
cdr3_aa: CASSTYGTYNEQFF

j_call: TRBJ2-2
v_call: TRBV20-1
d_call: TRBD1
clone_size: .
cdr3_nt: TGCAGTGCTAGTAGGGGACAGGCAATCACCGGGGAGCTGTTTTTT
cdr3_aa: CSASRGQAITGELFF

j_call: TRBJ1-4
v_call: TRBV5-6
d_call: TRBD1
clone_size: .
cdr3_nt: TGTGCCAGCAGCTTCATGACAGGGGCTGAAAAACTGTTTTTT
cdr3_aa: CASSFMTGAEKLFF

j_call: TRBJ1-2
v_call: TRBV28
d_call: .
clone_size: .
cdr3_nt: TGTGCCAGCAGTCCATGGGGGCAAGCTAACTATGGCTACACCTTC
cdr3_aa: CASSPWGQANYGYTF

j_call: TRBJ2-3
v_call: TRBV19
d_call: .
clone_size: many
cdr3_nt: TGTGCCAGTAGGGGAGGACAGGCAACAGATACGCAGTATTTT
cdr3_aa: CASRGGQATDTQYF

j_call: TRBJ2-5
v_call: TRBV13
d_call: TRBD1
clone_size: .
cdr3_nt: TGTGCCAGCAGCTATCGGGACAGCCAAGAGACCCAGTACTTC
cdr3_aa: CASSYRDSQETQYF

j_call: TRBJ2-7
v_call: TRBV4-2
d_call: .
clone_size: .
cdr3_nt: TGTGCCAGCAGCCAAGATCATGCAGGGTCCCTCTACGAGCAGTACTTC
cdr3_aa: CASSQDHAGSLYEQYF

j_call: TRBJ1-1
v_call: TRBV10-3
d_call: .
clone_size: once
cdr3_nt: TGTGCCATCAGTGAAGTGTGGCAGAACACTGAAGCTTTCTTT
cdr3_aa: CAISEVWQNTEAFF

j_call: TRBJ2-7
v_call: TRBV2
d_call: .
clone_size: .
cdr3_nt: TGTGCCAGCACCGAAACCACACAGGCTCTCTCCTACGAGCAGTACTTC
cdr3_aa: CASTETTQALSYEQYF

j_call: TRBJ1-2
v_call: TRBV28
d_call: .
clone_size: .
cdr3_nt: TGTGCCAGCAGTTTCGGCCAGGCCTATGGCTACACCTTC
cdr3_aa: CASSFGQAYGYTF

j_call: TRBJ2-7
v_call: TRBV5-1
d_call: .
clone_size: .
cdr3_nt: TGCGCCAGCAGCTTGGGCGGTCACGAATCCTACGAGCAGTACTTC
cdr3_aa: CASSLGGHESYEQYF

j_call: TRBJ1-1
v_call: TRBV27
d_call: .
clone_size: .
cdr3_nt: TGTGCCAGCAGTTCCCTTACAGGGAGCAACACTGAAGCTTTCTTT
cdr3_aa: CASSSLTGSNTEAFF